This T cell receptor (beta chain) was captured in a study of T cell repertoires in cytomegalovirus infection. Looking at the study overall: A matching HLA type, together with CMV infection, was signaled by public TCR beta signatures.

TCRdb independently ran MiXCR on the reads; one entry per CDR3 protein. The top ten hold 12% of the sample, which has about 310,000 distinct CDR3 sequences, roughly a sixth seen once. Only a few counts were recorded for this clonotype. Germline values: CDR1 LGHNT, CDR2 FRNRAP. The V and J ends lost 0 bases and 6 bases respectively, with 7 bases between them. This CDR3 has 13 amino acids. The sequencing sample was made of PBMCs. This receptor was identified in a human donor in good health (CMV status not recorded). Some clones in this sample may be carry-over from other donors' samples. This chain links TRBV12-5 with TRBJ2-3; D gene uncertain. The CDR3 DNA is TGTGCTAGTGGTTTGGTACTTGGGGATACGCAGTATTTT. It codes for CASGLVLGDTQYF.